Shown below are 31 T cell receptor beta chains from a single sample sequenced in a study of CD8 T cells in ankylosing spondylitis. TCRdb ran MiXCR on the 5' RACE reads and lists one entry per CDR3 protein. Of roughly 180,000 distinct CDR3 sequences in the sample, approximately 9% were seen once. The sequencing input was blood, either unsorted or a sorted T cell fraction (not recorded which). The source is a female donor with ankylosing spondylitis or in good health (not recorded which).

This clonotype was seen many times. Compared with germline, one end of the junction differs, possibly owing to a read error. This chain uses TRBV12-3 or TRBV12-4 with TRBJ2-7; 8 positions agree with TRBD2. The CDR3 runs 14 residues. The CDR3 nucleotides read TGTGCCAGCACCCTTGGAAGGACACGGGAGGGCCGGCACTTC. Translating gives CASTLGRTREGRHF.

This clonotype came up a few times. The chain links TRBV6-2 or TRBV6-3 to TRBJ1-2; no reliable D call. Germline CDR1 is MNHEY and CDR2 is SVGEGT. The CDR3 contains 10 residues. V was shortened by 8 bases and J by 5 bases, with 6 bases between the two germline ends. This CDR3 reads CASFSYGYTF. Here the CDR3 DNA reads TGTGCCAGCTTTTCATATGGCTACACCTTC.

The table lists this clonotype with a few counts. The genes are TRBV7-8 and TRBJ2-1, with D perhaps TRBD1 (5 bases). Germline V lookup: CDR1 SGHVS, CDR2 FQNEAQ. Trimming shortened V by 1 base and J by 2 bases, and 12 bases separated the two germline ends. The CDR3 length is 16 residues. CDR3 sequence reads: CASSLDIGRAYNEQFF. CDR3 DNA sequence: TGTGCCAGCAGCTTAGACATAGGCAGGGCCTACAATGAGCAGTTCTTC.

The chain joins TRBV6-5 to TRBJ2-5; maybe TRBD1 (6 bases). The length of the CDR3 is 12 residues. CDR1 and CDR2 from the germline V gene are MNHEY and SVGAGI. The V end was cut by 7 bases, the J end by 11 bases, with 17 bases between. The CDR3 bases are TGTGCCAGCACCACTCAAGGGGGAGCTCAGTACTTC. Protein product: CASTTQGGAQYF.

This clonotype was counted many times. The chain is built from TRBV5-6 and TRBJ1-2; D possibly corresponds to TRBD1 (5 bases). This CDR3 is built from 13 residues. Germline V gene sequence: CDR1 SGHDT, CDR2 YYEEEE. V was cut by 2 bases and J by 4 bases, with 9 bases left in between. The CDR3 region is CASSFGGGYGYTF. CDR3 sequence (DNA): TGTGCCAGCAGCTTCGGGGGGGGCTATGGCTACACCTTC.

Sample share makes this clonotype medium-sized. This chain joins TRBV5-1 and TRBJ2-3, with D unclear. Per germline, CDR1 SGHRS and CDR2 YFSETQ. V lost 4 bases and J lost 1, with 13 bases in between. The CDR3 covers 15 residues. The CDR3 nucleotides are TGCGCCAGCAGCCCGGACGGTAGAGGCACAGATACGCAGTATTTT. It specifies CASSPDGRGTDTQYF.

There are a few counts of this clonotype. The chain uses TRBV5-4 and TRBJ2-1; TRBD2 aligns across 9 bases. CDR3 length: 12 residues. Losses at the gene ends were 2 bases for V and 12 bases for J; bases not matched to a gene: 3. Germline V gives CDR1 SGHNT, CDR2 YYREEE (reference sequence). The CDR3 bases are TGTGCCAGCAGCTTAGGGGGACTAGCGCAGTTCTTC. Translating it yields CASSLGGLAQFF.

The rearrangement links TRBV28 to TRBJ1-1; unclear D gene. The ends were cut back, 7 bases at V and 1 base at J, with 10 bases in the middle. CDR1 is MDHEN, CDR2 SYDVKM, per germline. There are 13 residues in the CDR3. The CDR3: CASTRTANTEAFF. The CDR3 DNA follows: TGTGCCAGCACCAGGACCGCGAACACTGAAGCTTTCTTT.

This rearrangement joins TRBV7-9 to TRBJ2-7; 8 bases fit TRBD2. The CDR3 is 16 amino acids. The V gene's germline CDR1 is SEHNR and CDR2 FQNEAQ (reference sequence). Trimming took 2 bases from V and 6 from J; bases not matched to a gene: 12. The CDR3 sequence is CASSLRGGGRFPEQYF. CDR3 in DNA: TGTGCCAGCAGCTTAAGAGGCGGGGGGCGATTTCCCGAGCAGTACTTC.

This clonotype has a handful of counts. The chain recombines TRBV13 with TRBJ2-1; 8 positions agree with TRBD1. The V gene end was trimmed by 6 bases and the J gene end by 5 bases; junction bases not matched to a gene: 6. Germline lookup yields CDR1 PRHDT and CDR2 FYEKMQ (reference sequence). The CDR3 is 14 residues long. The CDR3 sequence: CASRRQGTNNEQFF. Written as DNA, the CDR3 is TGTGCCAGCAGACGACAGGGGACCAACAATGAGCAGTTCTTC.

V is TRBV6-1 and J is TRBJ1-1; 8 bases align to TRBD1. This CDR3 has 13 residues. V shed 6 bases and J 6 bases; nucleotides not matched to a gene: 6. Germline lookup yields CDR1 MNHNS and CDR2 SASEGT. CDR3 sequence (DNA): TGTGCCAGCAGCCCGACAGGGGCCCCTGAAGCTTTCTTT. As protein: CASSPTGAPEAFF.

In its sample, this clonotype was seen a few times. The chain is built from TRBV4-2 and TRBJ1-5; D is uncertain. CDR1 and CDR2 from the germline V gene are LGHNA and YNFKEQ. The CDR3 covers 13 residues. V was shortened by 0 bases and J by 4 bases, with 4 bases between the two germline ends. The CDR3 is CASSQDPNQPQHF. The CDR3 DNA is TGTGCCAGCAGCCAAGATCCGAATCAGCCCCAGCATTTT.

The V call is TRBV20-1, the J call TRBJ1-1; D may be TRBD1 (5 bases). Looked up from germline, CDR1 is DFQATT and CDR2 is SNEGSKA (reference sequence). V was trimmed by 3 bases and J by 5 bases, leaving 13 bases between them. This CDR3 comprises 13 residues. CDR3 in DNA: TGCAGTGCTAGTGGGGCCCTTGGAACTGAAGCTTTCTTT. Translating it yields CSASGALGTEAFF.

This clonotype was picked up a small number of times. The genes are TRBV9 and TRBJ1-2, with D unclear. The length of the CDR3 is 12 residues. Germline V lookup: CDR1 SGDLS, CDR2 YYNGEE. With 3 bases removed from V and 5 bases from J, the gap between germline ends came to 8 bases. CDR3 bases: TGTGCCAGCAGCGGGGCCCTTTATGGCTACACCTTC. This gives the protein CASSGALYGYTF.

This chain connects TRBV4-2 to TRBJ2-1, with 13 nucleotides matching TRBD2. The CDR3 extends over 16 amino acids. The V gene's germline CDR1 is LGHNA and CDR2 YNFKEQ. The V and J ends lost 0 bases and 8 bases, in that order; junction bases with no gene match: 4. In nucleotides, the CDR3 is TGTGCCAGCAGCCAAGATGAGACTAGCGGGAGGTATGAGCAGTTCTTC. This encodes CASSQDETSGRYEQFF.

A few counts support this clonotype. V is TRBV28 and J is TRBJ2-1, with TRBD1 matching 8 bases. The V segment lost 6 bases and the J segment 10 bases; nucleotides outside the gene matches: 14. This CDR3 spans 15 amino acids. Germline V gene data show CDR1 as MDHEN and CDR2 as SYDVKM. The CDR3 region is CASRLDRGWSREQFF. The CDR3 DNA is TGTGCCAGCAGACTCGACAGGGGATGGTCTCGGGAGCAGTTCTTC.

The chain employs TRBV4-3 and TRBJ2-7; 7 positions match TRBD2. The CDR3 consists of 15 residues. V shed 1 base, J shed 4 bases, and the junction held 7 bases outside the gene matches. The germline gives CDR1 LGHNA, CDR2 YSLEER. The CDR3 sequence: CASSQGRAGGYEQYF. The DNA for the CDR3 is TGCGCCAGCAGCCAAGGCCGGGCCGGGGGGTACGAGCAGTACTTC.

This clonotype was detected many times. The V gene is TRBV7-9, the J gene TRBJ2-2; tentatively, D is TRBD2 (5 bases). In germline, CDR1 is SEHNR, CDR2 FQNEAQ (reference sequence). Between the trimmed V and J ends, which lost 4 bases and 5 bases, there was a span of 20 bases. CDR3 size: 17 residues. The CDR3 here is CASSYGRGPRRTGELFF. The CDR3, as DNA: TGTGCCAGCAGCTACGGCCGCGGACCCCGGAGGACCGGGGAGCTGTTTTTT.

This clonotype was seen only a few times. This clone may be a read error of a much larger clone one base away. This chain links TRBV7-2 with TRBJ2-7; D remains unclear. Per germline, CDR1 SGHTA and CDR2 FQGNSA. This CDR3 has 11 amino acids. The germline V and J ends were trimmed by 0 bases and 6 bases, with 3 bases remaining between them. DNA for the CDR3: TGTGCCAGCAGCTTAGCAGTCGAGCAGTACTTC. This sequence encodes CASSLAVEQYF.

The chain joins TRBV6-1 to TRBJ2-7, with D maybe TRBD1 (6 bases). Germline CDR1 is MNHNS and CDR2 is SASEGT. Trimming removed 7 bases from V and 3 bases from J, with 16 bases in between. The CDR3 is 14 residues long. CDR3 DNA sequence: TGTGCCAGCAAACCCCTAGGGACACTCTACGAGCAGTACTTC. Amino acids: CASKPLGTLYEQYF.

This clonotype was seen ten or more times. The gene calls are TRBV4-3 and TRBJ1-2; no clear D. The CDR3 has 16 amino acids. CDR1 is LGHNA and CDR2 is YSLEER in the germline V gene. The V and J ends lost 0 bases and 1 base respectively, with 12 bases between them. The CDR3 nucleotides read TGCGCCAGCAGCCAAGATTTGGGCAGCCTTAACTATGGCTACACCTTC. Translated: CASSQDLGSLNYGYTF.

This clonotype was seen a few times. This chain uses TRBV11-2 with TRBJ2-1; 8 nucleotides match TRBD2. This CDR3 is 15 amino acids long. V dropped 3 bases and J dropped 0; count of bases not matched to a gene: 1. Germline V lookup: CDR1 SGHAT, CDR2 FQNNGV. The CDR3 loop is CASSFSGTSYNEQFF. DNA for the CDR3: TGTGCCAGCAGCTTTAGCGGGACCTCCTACAATGAGCAGTTCTTC. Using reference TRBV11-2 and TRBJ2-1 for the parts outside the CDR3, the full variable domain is EAGVAQSPRYKIIEKRQSVAFWCNPISGHATLYWYQQILGQGPKLLIQFQNNGVVDDSQLPKDRFSAERLKGVDSTLKIQPAKLEDSAVYLCASSFSGTSYNEQFFGPGTRLTVL.

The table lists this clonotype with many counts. The CDR3, as DNA: TGTGCCACCAGTGACAACGACAGGGATGAGCAGTTCTTC. Translating gives CATSDNDRDEQFF. The chain has TRBV24-1 and TRBJ2-1, with 7 bases aligning to TRBD1. The CDR3 consists of 13 residues. The V gene end was trimmed by 4 bases and the J gene end by 8 bases; junction bases not matched to a gene: 4. Germline loops: CDR1 KGHDR, CDR2 SFDVKD.

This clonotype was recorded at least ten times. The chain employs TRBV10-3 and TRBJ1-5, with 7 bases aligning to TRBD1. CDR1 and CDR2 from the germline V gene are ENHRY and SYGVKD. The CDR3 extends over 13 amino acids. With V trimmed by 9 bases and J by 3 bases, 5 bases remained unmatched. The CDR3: CAMGDSLNQPQHF. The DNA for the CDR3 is TGTGCCATGGGGGACAGTCTCAATCAGCCCCAGCATTTT.

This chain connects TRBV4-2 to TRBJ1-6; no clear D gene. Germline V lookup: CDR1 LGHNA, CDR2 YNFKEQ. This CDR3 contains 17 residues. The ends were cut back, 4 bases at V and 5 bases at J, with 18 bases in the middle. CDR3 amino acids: CASSPRRAPPHNSPLHF. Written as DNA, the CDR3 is TGTGCCAGCAGCCCTCGGCGGGCCCCACCTCATAATTCACCCCTCCACTTT.

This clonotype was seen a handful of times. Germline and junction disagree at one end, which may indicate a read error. For the CDR3, the DNA is TGTGCCAGCAGCTTAACGGCCCAGTCGTTAGGCTCCCACAATGAGCAGTTCTTC. This encodes CASSLTAQSLGSHNEQFF. The rearrangement uses TRBV7-3 and TRBJ2-1; D is ambiguous. The CDR3 runs 18 residues. Germline assignment: CDR1 SGHTA and CDR2 FQGTGA.

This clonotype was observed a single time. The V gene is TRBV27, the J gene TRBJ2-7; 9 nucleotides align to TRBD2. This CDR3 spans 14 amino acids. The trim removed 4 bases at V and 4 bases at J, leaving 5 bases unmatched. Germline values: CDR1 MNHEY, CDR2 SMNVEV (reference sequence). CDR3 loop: CASSSLAGQYEQYF. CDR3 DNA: TGTGCCAGCAGTTCGCTAGCGGGACAGTACGAGCAGTACTTC.

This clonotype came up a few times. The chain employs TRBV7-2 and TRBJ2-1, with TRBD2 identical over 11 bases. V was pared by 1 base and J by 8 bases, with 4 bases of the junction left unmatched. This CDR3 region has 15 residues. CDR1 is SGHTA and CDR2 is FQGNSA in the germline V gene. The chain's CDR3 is CASSLVAGGPDEQFF. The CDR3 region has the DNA TGTGCCAGCAGCTTAGTAGCGGGAGGGCCGGATGAGCAGTTCTTC.

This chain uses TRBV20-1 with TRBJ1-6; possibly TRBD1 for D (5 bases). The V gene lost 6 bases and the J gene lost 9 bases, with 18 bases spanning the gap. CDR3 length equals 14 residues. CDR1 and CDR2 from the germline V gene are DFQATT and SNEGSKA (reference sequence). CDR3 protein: CSAPGVTGLSPLHF. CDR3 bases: TGCAGTGCCCCAGGTGTAACAGGCCTTTCACCCCTCCACTTT.

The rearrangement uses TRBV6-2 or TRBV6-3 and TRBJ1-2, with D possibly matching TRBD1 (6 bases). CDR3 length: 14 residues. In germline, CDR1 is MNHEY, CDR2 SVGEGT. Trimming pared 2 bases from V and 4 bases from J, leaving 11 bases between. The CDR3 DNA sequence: TGTGCCAGCAGTTACCCGGACAGCTTCTATGGCTACACCTTC. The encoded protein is CASSYPDSFYGYTF.

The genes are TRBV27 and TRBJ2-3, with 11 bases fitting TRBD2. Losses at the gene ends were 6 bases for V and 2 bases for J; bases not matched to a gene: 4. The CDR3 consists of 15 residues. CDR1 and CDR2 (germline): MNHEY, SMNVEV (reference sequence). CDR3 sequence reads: CASSRTSGPTDTQYF. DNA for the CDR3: TGTGCCAGCAGCCGGACTAGCGGGCCCACAGATACGCAGTATTTT.